This T cell receptor beta chain was documented in a study of shared clonotypes between healthy human individuals. V shed 2 bases and J 1 base; nucleotides not matched to a gene: 6. This CDR3 contains 16 residues. Germline V lookup: CDR1 MNHEY, CDR2 SMNVEV (reference sequence). The assay was immunoSEQ multiplex PCR, and TCRdb's table has in-frame clones only and misses some. The table lists about 180,000 clones, over 80% of them singletons. The receptor was isolated from a woman aged 25 to 45 in good health. This chain connects TRBV27 to TRBJ1-1; 8 bases match TRBD1. The sequenced material came from naive CD4+ T cells sorted from blood. The subset denotes: CD45RA+ positively selected. The CDR3 DNA follows: TGTGCCAGCAGTTTAGGACAGGGCCCACGGAACACTGAAGCTTTCTTT. This sequence encodes CASSLGQGPRNTEAFF.